Below, 18 T cell receptor beta chains from the same sample are listed, as sequenced in a study of T cell repertoires in cytomegalovirus infection (dated by TCRdb to about 2019). Sequenced using an Illumina HiSeq 1500. Through fastp at Q25 and MiXCR, TCRdb rebuilt clones from the public reads, retaining in-frame beta chains. All rows with the same CDR3 protein become a single entry with the most common DNA and genes. The table for this sample lists 200,000 or so distinct CDR3 sequences; less than 50% of them were counted only once. The top ten clonotypes cover roughly three fifths of the sample. No antigen has been assigned to these receptors. The treatment or condition label, as the study defines it: in vitro stimulation with specific CMV peptide epitopes to enrich CMV-specific T cells. The sequences come from CD8+ T cells from cultured PBMCs, collected from culture after CMV antigen stimulation. Receptors originate from a human donor in good health (CMV status not recorded). Some clones in this sample may be carry-over from other donors' samples.

This chain's CDR3 is CASSADRDREGWTEAFF. The CDR3 region has the DNA TGTGCCAGCAGCGCAGACCGGGACAGGGAGGGGTGGACTGAAGCTTTCTTT. V usage is TRBV7-4 and J usage is TRBJ1-1, with TRBD1 matching 9 bases. This CDR3 spans 17 amino acids. V was clipped by 5 bases and J by 5 bases; unmatched bases: 15. From germline, CDR1 is SGHVT and CDR2 SQSDAQ.

There are many counts of this clonotype. This chain connects TRBV7-2 to TRBJ2-3, with 8 bases aligning to TRBD2. Germline CDR1 and CDR2: SGHTA and FQGNSA. Trimming cost V 5 bases and J 2 bases; bases outside gene matches: 15. The CDR3 runs 18 residues. CDR3 sequence: CASSPPGPSGLYTDTQYF. The CDR3 nucleotides read TGTGCCAGCAGCCCCCCGGGGCCTAGCGGGTTATACACAGATACGCAGTATTTT.

The chain is built from TRBV7-2 and TRBJ2-1, with 8 bases lining up with TRBD2. This CDR3 has 17 amino acids. V shed 5 bases, J shed 3 bases, and the junction held 12 bases outside the gene matches. The germline V gene encodes CDR1 SGHTA and CDR2 FQGNSA. The CDR3 coding sequence is TGTGCCAGCAGCCCGCGGCGGCGGGAGGCGAACTACAATGAGCAGTTCTTC. This codes for CASSPRRREANYNEQFF.

The V call is TRBV20-1, the J call TRBJ1-1; D is unresolved. This CDR3 region has 14 residues. From germline, CDR1 is DFQATT and CDR2 SNEGSKA (reference sequence). V was clipped by 2 bases and J by 0 bases, with 10 bases between them. The CDR3: CSARHLQMNTEAFF. The CDR3 region has the DNA TGCAGTGCTAGACACCTTCAAATGAACACTGAAGCTTTCTTT.

This chain links TRBV15 with TRBJ2-7; the D gene could be TRBD1 or TRBD2 (5 bases each). The ends were cut back, 5 bases at V and 7 bases at J, with 21 bases in the middle. Germline values: CDR1 LNHNV, CDR2 YYDKDF (reference sequence). The CDR3 has 15 residues. CDR3 DNA: TGTGCCACCAGCGGTCCGGGACCGCGAATTAGGGAGCAGTACTTC. As protein: CATSGPGPRIREQYF.

The chain joins TRBV28 to TRBJ2-1; 7 nucleotides match TRBD1. J lost 3 bases, V lost 9 bases, and 8 bases had no gene match. The CDR3 length is 14 residues. The germline CDR1 and CDR2 sequences are MDHEN and SYDVKM. CDR3 amino acids: CASTTGTDYNEQFF. CDR3 in DNA: TGTGCCAGTACGACGGGGACAGACTACAATGAGCAGTTCTTC.

The CDR3 here is CASSSTRTGAGAKNIQYF. CDR3 nucleotides: TGTGCCAGCAGCTCGACCCGGACAGGTGCAGGAGCCAAAAACATTCAGTACTTC. The chain carries TRBV7-9 and TRBJ2-4; 7 positions agree with TRBD1. The CDR3 covers 18 residues. V dropped 4 bases and J dropped 0; count of bases not matched to a gene: 12. Germline lookup yields CDR1 SEHNR and CDR2 FQNEAQ (reference sequence).

In this sample, this clonotype turned up a few times. The rearrangement joins TRBV12-3 or TRBV12-4 to TRBJ1-5; no clear D. The V end was cut by 3 bases, the J end by 3 bases, with 12 bases between. The CDR3 covers 15 residues. CDR3 coding DNA: TGTGCCAGCAGTTTGTTGAACAGCATCAATCAGCCCCAGCATTTT. Translation gives CASSLLNSINQPQHF.

This clonotype was counted ten times or more. This chain links TRBV5-4 with TRBJ2-1; 7 bases fit TRBD2. V lost 4 bases and J lost 5; bases outside the gene matches: 9. Germline-derived CDR1 and CDR2 are SGHNT and YYREEE (reference sequence). The CDR3 contains 15 residues. CDR3 sequence (DNA): TGTGCCAGCAGCCCTGTTGAGCTAGCGGACAATGAGCAGTTCTTC. Amino acid sequence: CASSPVELADNEQFF.

This clonotype appeared a few times. The J gene is TRBJ2-1, the V gene TRBV15; 12 bases line up with TRBD1. With 1 base clipped from V and 8 bases from J, the junction kept 3 bases outside the gene matches. Germline loops: CDR1 LNHNV, CDR2 YYDKDF (reference sequence). This CDR3 has 15 residues. Here the CDR3 DNA reads TGTGCCACCAGCAGAGGGGACAGGGGGCTCTATGAGCAGTTCTTC. It translates to CATSRGDRGLYEQFF.

The genes are TRBV7-9 and TRBJ2-3; D gene ambiguous. Germline CDR1 reads SEHNR; CDR2 reads FQNEAQ (reference sequence). V lost 4 bases and J lost 5, with 10 bases in between. CDR3 length equals 13 residues. The CDR3 is CASSSPGLDTQYF. The CDR3 DNA sequence: TGTGCCAGCAGCTCCCCGGGCCTAGATACGCAGTATTTT.

In DNA, the CDR3 is TGTGCCAGCAGTTTGTTCCAAGATATGACGCAGTATTTT. Amino acid sequence: CASSLFQDMTQYF. The V and J genes are TRBV28 and TRBJ2-3; D not resolved. The CDR3 sequence is 13 residues long. Between the trimmed V and J ends, which lost 3 bases and 9 bases, there was a span of 13 bases. CDR1 is MDHEN, CDR2 SYDVKM, per germline. Full variable domain (missing parts from reference TRBV28 and TRBJ2-3): DVKVTQSSRYLVKRTGEKVFLECVQDMDHENMFWYRQDPGLGLRLIYFSYDVKMKEKGDIPEGYSVSREKKERFSLILESASTNQTSMYLCASSLFQDMTQYFGPGTRLTVL.

The rearrangement uses TRBV6-2 or TRBV6-3 and TRBJ2-1, with 8 bases identical to TRBD2. Per germline, CDR1 MNHEY and CDR2 SVGEGT. The CDR3 runs 15 residues. V trimming: 4 bases; J trimming: 4 bases; junction bases outside the gene matches: 6. The CDR3 here is CASSFTGGPYNEQFF. CDR3 sequence (DNA): TGTGCCAGCAGTTTTACGGGGGGGCCTTACAATGAGCAGTTCTTC.

The chain has TRBV29-1 and TRBJ2-1; tentative D call: TRBD1 (5 bases). Germline V CDR1 and CDR2: SQVTM, ANQGSEA. The CDR3 length is 17 residues. With 3 bases removed from V and 3 bases from J, the gap between germline ends came to 21 bases. The CDR3 is CSVEGQGPPAVYNEQFF. The CDR3 DNA reads TGCAGCGTTGAGGGTCAGGGTCCCCCCGCGGTCTACAATGAGCAGTTCTTC.

This clonotype was detected many times. This chain joins TRBV11-3 and TRBJ2-1; 11 bases align to TRBD2. CDR1 and CDR2 (germline): SGHNT, YENEEA. The V segment lost 4 bases and the J segment 5 bases; nucleotides outside the gene matches: 4. The CDR3 covers 15 residues. CDR3 in amino acids: CASSSLAGVHNEQFF. The CDR3 DNA is TGTGCCAGCAGCTCACTAGCGGGAGTCCACAATGAGCAGTTCTTC. Filled out from reference TRBV11-3 and TRBJ2-1, the complete variable domain reads EAGVVQSPRYKIIEKKQPVAFWCNPISGHNTLYWYLQNLGQGPELLIRYENEEAVDDSQLPKDRFSAERLKGVDSTLKIQPAELGDSAVYLCASSSLAGVHNEQFFGPGTRLTVL.

This chain connects TRBV29-1 to TRBJ2-7, with D maybe TRBD1 (5 bases). V dropped 4 bases and J dropped 3 bases, with 16 bases sitting between them. The CDR3 totals 14 residues. Germline CDR1 and CDR2: SQVTM and ANQGSEA. This chain's CDR3 is CSVGKVGQGYEQYF. CDR3 nucleotides: TGCAGCGTTGGAAAGGTCGGGCAGGGCTACGAGCAGTACTTC.

The rearrangement joins TRBV6-2 or TRBV6-3 to TRBJ2-1; D is possibly TRBD2 (5 bases). In germline, CDR1 is MNHEY, CDR2 SVGEGT. Trimming removed 7 bases at V and 5 bases at J, with 9 bases between. This CDR3 is built from 12 residues. The CDR3 nucleotides read TGTGCCAGCACAGTGGAGGACAATGAGCAGTTCTTC. It codes for CASTVEDNEQFF.

The chain is built from TRBV10-3 and TRBJ2-1; the match to TRBD2 covers 13 bases. V trimming: 3 bases; J trimming: 4 bases; junction bases outside the gene matches: 15. Germline V CDR1 and CDR2: ENHRY, SYGVKD. This CDR3 spans 20 amino acids. The CDR3 coding sequence is TGTGCCATCAGTGATCTCGGACTAGCGGGAGAGCAGGGAATTTACAATGAGCAGTTCTTC. Translating gives CAISDLGLAGEQGIYNEQFF.